The 24 T cell receptor beta chains reported below all come from one sample, sequenced in a study of graft-versus-host responses after intestinal transplantation. No antigen is known for these receptors. Assay used: immunoSEQ multiplex PCR; TCRdb lists only in-frame clones, some missing. The sample records 70,000 to 95,000 clones, around 93% being singletons. The sequencing here drew on unstimulated CD8+ T cells sorted from spleen or lymph node cells, taken before transplant. All receptors come from a human donor who was the organ donor for an intestinal transplant.

The gene calls are TRBV9 and TRBJ1-1; weak D call: TRBD1 (6 bases). The CDR3 totals 13 residues. The V end lost 8 bases, the J end lost 3 bases, and 14 bases lay between the germline ends. Germline values: CDR1 SGDLS, CDR2 YYNGEE. CDR3 sequence reads: CASGQRGDTEAFF. The CDR3 DNA follows: TGTGCCAGTGGACAGCGAGGGGACACTGAAGCTTTCTTT.

This clone was recorded only once. The V gene is TRBV7-2, the J gene TRBJ1-1, with TRBD1 matching over 8 bases. There are 15 residues in the CDR3. The V segment lost 6 bases and the J segment 1 base; nucleotides outside the gene matches: 7. Germline V lookup: CDR1 SGHTA, CDR2 FQGNSA. The CDR3 nucleotides read TGTGCCAGCAGGACCCCGGGACAGGCGAACACTGAAGCTTTCTTT. This sequence encodes CASRTPGQANTEAFF.

The chain recombines TRBV4-1 with TRBJ2-2; D call uncertain. The germline V gene has CDR1 MGHRA and CDR2 YSYEKL. The CDR3 runs to 21 residues. Between the trimmed V and J ends, which lost 0 bases and 3 bases, there was a span of 26 bases. CDR3 in amino acids: CASSQDPPLHLSEEDTGELFF. Written as DNA, the CDR3 is TGCGCCAGCAGCCAAGACCCCCCACTCCACCTATCGGAAGAGGACACCGGGGAGCTGTTTTTT.

V and J are TRBV11-3 and TRBJ1-6, with D unresolved. Trimming removed 3 bases at V and 0 bases at J, with 21 bases between. The CDR3 length is 20 residues. The V gene's germline CDR1 is SGHNT and CDR2 YENEEA. In nucleotides, the CDR3 is TGTGCCAGCAGCTTTGGCTTCGATCAGGCCCTAAGCTCCTATAATTCACCCCTCCACTTT. Translating gives CASSFGFDQALSSYNSPLHF.

The chain couples TRBV5-6 to TRBJ2-3; 14 bases fit TRBD2. Germline V gene lookup returns CDR1 SGHDT and CDR2 YYEEEE. Trimming removed 4 bases from V and 4 bases from J; junction bases left unmatched: 8. The length of the CDR3 is 17 residues. This CDR3 is CASSLTSGGAEADTQYF. DNA for the CDR3: TGTGCCAGCAGCCTGACTAGCGGGGGGGCGGAGGCAGATACGCAGTATTTT.

V and J are TRBV28 and TRBJ2-7, with 7 bases aligning to TRBD1. The CDR3 length is 14 residues. Per the germline V gene, CDR1 is MDHEN and CDR2 is SYDVKM. V lost 4 bases, J lost 2 bases, and 5 bases stayed unmatched. This chain's CDR3 is CASSYPGGTYEQYF. DNA for the CDR3: TGTGCCAGCAGTTACCCAGGGGGAACCTACGAGCAGTACTTC.

The V gene is TRBV19, the J gene TRBJ2-7, with 7 nucleotides matching TRBD1. The V gene end was trimmed by 3 bases and the J gene end by 2 bases; junction bases not matched to a gene: 7. This CDR3 has 15 residues. Germline V lookup: CDR1 LNHDA, CDR2 SQIVND (reference sequence). The CDR3 bases are TGTGCCAGTAGTATCGGCGACAGGGTGACCTACGAGCAGTACTTC. Translated: CASSIGDRVTYEQYF.

In this sample, this clone turned up once. V gene TRBV5-1 combines with J gene TRBJ1-1; D is perhaps TRBD1 (5 bases). Germline V gives CDR1 SGHRS, CDR2 YFSETQ. V shed 6 bases and J shed 0 bases, with 15 bases lying between them. The CDR3 runs 15 residues. The CDR3 DNA sequence: TGCGCCAGCACCGACAGCAACTTAATGAACACTGAAGCTTTCTTT. This sequence encodes CASTDSNLMNTEAFF.

Note on this clone: The same CDR3 can be traced to other DNA sequences in this sample. This sequence joins TRBV5-4 and TRBJ2-1; 14 positions match TRBD2. This CDR3 has 18 amino acids. V was clipped by 3 bases and J by 9 bases; unmatched bases: 14. CDR1 and CDR2 (germline): SGHNT, YYREEE (reference sequence). The DNA for the CDR3 is TGTGCCAGCAGCTCCTCGACTAGCGGGAGGGCCGGGCGGGCTGAGCAGTTCTTC. The encoded protein is CASSSSTSGRAGRAEQFF.

CDR3 loop: CASSEGQNTDTQYF. The CDR3, as DNA: TGTGCCTCCTCTGAGGGACAGAACACAGATACGCAGTATTTT. The chain links TRBV28 to TRBJ2-3; 7 nucleotides align to TRBD1. CDR3 length: 14 residues. The V gene's germline CDR1 is MDHEN and CDR2 SYDVKM. Trimming at V came to 11 bases and at J to 2 bases, leaving 10 bases not matched to a gene.

The CDR3 is CASSGLSYNEQFF. In DNA form, the CDR3 reads TGTGCCAGCAGTGGTCTTTCCTACAATGAGCAGTTCTTC. The chain joins TRBV2 to TRBJ2-1; the D is unclear. The CDR3 contains 13 residues. The germline V and J ends were trimmed by 4 bases and 1 base, with 5 bases remaining between them. Germline loops: CDR1 SNHLY, CDR2 FYNNEI. Drawing the rest from reference TRBV2 and TRBJ2-1, the complete variable domain is EPEVTQTPSHQVTQMGQEVILRCVPISNHLYFYWYRQILGQKVEFLVSFYNNEISEKSEIFDDQFSVERPDGSNFTLKIRSTKLEDSAMYFCASSGLSYNEQFFGPGTRLTVL.

The chain combines TRBV7-9 with TRBJ1-2; D is undetermined. Germline assignment: CDR1 SEHNR and CDR2 FQNEAQ (reference sequence). Deletions cut 7 bases from V and 4 bases from J, with 25 bases between. The CDR3 is 17 amino acids. CDR3 DNA sequence: TGTGCCAGCACCTGGGTTTTGGGCAGCCTGCCCATCTATGGCTACACCTTC. Its protein product is CASTWVLGSLPIYGYTF.

For the CDR3, the DNA is TGTGCCACCCGGGGGGGTACAGGGGCCTCCAATGAAAAACTGTTTTTT. Amino acid sequence: CATRGGTGASNEKLFF. The V call is TRBV19, the J call TRBJ1-4; 7 nucleotides line up with TRBD1. The V and J ends lost 10 bases and 5 bases, in that order; junction bases with no gene match: 16. Per germline, CDR1 LNHDA and CDR2 SQIVND (reference sequence). The CDR3 sequence is 16 residues long.

The V and J genes are TRBV5-6 and TRBJ1-1; 7 nucleotides match TRBD1. Germline trimming cut 5 bases from V and 4 bases from J; bases unmatched to any gene: 11. The CDR3 loop spans 15 amino acids. Germline values: CDR1 SGHDT, CDR2 YYEEEE. The CDR3 reads CASSWGQRTLTEAFF. The DNA for the CDR3 is TGTGCCAGCAGTTGGGGACAGCGGACTCTCACTGAAGCTTTCTTT.

The rearrangement links TRBV27 to TRBJ2-3; TRBD2 is a possible D gene (7 bases). This CDR3 contains 15 residues. V dropped 6 bases and J dropped 4 bases, with 17 bases sitting between them. Looked up from germline, CDR1 is MNHEY and CDR2 is SMNVEV (reference sequence). The CDR3 DNA sequence: TGTGCCAGCAGGACCACGGGGGGCTTGGCAGATACGCAGTATTTT. Translating it yields CASRTTGGLADTQYF.

In DNA, the CDR3 is TGTGCCAGCAGCTCCGGACAGGGCGCGGACACCGGGGAGCTGTTTTTT. As protein: CASSSGQGADTGELFF. The chain employs TRBV11-2 and TRBJ2-2, with 8 positions matching TRBD1. V gave up 4 bases and J gave up 3 bases; unmatched junction bases: 7. In germline, CDR1 is SGHAT, CDR2 FQNNGV. The CDR3 is 16 amino acids.

The chain combines TRBV27 with TRBJ1-5, with TRBD1 identical over 8 bases. V lost 8 bases to trimming and J lost 7 bases; unmatched junction nucleotides: 10. Germline loops: CDR1 MNHEY, CDR2 SMNVEV (reference sequence). The CDR3 consists of 14 residues. The CDR3 here is CASGATGAIQPQHF. CDR3 coding DNA: TGTGCCAGCGGGGCGACAGGGGCCATACAGCCCCAGCATTTT.

The chain is built from TRBV25-1 and TRBJ2-5; 7 bases map to TRBD1. Near its end, the DNA agrees better with TRBJ2-7, so the J call may be wrong. Germline V lookup: CDR1 MGHDK, CDR2 SYGVNS. The CDR3 length is 15 residues. CDR3 nucleotide sequence: TGTGCCAGCAGTGACTCTTTCCGGGACAGCTACGAGCAGTACTTC. Translated, it gives CASSDSFRDSYEQYF.

The J gene is TRBJ2-2, the V gene TRBV11-2; 9 nucleotides agree with TRBD1. Germline V lookup: CDR1 SGHAT, CDR2 FQNNGV. V lost 11 bases, J lost 1 base, and 2 bases stayed unmatched. The CDR3 contains 13 residues. The CDR3 DNA sequence: TGTGCCGGGGACAGGGAGAACACCGGGGAGCTGTTTTTT. Protein: CAGDRENTGELFF.

The chain has TRBV19 and TRBJ1-3; D possibly corresponds to TRBD1 (6 bases). The CDR3 is 17 amino acids. Trimming shortened V by 1 base and J by 0 bases, and 13 bases separated the two germline ends. Germline CDR1 is LNHDA and CDR2 is SQIVND (reference sequence). The CDR3 bases are TGTGCCAGTAGTATAGCGTCGGGGGGCAACTCTGGAAACACCATATATTTT. Translating it yields CASSIASGGNSGNTIYF. The whole variable domain, remainder taken from reference TRBV19 and TRBJ1-3, is DGGITQSPKYLFRKEGQNVTLSCEQNLNHDAMYWYRQDPGQGLRLIYYSQIVNDFQKGDIAEGYSVSREKKESFPLTVTSAQKNPTAFYLCASSIASGGNSGNTIYFGEGSWLTVV.

J is TRBJ2-1 and V is TRBV6-5; tentatively, D is TRBD1 (5 bases). V lost 6 bases to trimming and J lost 8 bases, with 20 bases between them. The length of the CDR3 is 15 residues. Per germline, CDR1 MNHEY and CDR2 SVGAGI. Written as DNA, the CDR3 is TGTGCCAGCAGCCTGAGTGGGGCACGGTTCGATGAGCAGTTCTTC. Translation gives CASSLSGARFDEQFF.

The rearrangement uses TRBV28 and TRBJ1-5, with D unresolved. Germline CDR1 and CDR2: MDHEN and SYDVKM. The germline V and J ends were trimmed by 2 bases and 5 bases, with 7 bases remaining between them. The CDR3 consists of 13 residues. CDR3 coding DNA: TGTGCCAGCAGTTTAACCGGTTATCAGCCCCAGCATTTT. Its protein is CASSLTGYQPQHF.

The genes are TRBV5-5 and TRBJ2-2; 9 nucleotides align to TRBD1. In germline, CDR1 is SGHKS, CDR2 YYEKEE (reference sequence). After removal of 2 bases from V and 5 bases from J, the junction contained 7 bases not matched to a gene. The CDR3 extends over 16 amino acids. CDR3 sequence reads: CASSFVGQGGTGELFF. The DNA for the CDR3 is TGTGCCAGCAGCTTTGTGGGACAGGGCGGTACCGGGGAGCTGTTTTTT.

The gene calls are TRBV2 and TRBJ1-5; D gene uncertain. With 3 bases removed from V and 6 bases from J, the gap between germline ends came to 15 bases. This CDR3 spans 15 amino acids. CDR1 is SNHLY and CDR2 is FYNNEI in the germline V gene. CDR3 sequence: CASSDGERVGQPQHF. For the CDR3, the DNA is TGTGCCAGCAGTGACGGGGAGAGGGTAGGTCAGCCCCAGCATTTT. The full variable domain, its missing parts supplied by reference TRBV2 and TRBJ1-5, is EPEVTQTPSHQVTQMGQEVILRCVPISNHLYFYWYRQILGQKVEFLVSFYNNEISEKSEIFDDQFSVERPDGSNFTLKIRSTKLEDSAMYFCASSDGERVGQPQHFGDGTRLSIL.